The 4 T cell receptor beta chains below were found in one sample sequenced in a study of Ad26.COV2.S vaccination and SARS-CoV-2 variants. Sequenced by immunoSEQ multiplex PCR; TCRdb stores in-frame clones only, minus some. This sample yields about 400,000 clones, of which approximately 90% are seen a single time; about 2% belongs to the top ten. This sample's treatment: 19 received Ad26.COV2.S at low or high dose, single or two shots; roughly 5 received placebo; per-sample allocation not given. The samples were gathered on day 63 after the first injection of vaccine or placebo. The source was peripheral blood, collected in a trial of Ad26.COV2.S vaccine versus placebo. The receptors shown here come from a person between 18 and 60 years old who received the Ad26.COV2.S COVID-19 vaccine or a placebo.

The chain is built from TRBV7-7 and TRBJ2-5; a possible D gene is TRBD2 (5 bases). This CDR3 is built from 14 residues. CDR1 and CDR2 (germline): SSHAT, FNYEAQ (reference sequence). Trimming took off 5 bases at V and 5 bases at J, with 15 bases between the two ends. The CDR3 sequence: CASSPRTRGETQYF. CDR3 bases: TGTGCCAGCAGCCCCCGGACCCGCGGGGAGACCCAGTACTTC.

The J gene is TRBJ1-2, the V gene TRBV5-8, with D hard to call. With 0 bases removed from V and 0 bases from J, the gap between germline ends came to 12 bases. The CDR3 loop spans 16 amino acids. Germline CDR1 SGHTS, CDR2 YDEGEE. CDR3 region: CASSLAYPGANYGYTF. In DNA form, the CDR3 reads TGTGCCAGCAGCTTGGCGTACCCAGGAGCTAACTATGGCTACACCTTC.

A few counts support this clone. This chain joins TRBV6-5 and TRBJ2-7, with D possibly TRBD1 on 5 matching bases. Germline V CDR1 and CDR2: MNHEY, SVGAGI. Trimming pared 6 bases from V and 2 bases from J, leaving 11 bases between. CDR3 length: 13 amino acids. Here the CDR3 reads CASSPRVPYEQYF. The CDR3 DNA reads TGTGCCAGCAGCCCCAGGGTCCCCTACGAGCAGTACTTC.

This clone was picked up one time. This chain uses TRBV6-1 with TRBJ2-7; 14 positions match TRBD2. CDR1 and CDR2 from the germline V gene are MNHNS and SASEGT. This CDR3 spans 15 amino acids. Trimming took 0 bases from V and 7 from J; bases not matched to a gene: 2. The CDR3 protein is CASSEARLAGGEQYF. The CDR3 region has the DNA TGTGCCAGCAGTGAAGCCCGACTAGCGGGAGGGGAGCAGTACTTC.